Shown below are 18 T cell receptor beta chains from a single sample sequenced in a study of blood T cells in healthy people across ages. Alongside a J-beta primer mix, a sample-barcoded 5' primer served in a second PCR lasting about 6 to 12 cycles. TCRdb itself ran the 5' RACE reads through MiXCR, one entry per CDR3 protein. This table has approximately 730,000 distinct CDR3 sequences, roughly 41% appearing once. Sequences were obtained from blood. The receptor source for this set is a woman aged 55-69 years in good health.

V gene TRBV25-1 combines with J gene TRBJ2-5; 10 bases match TRBD2. The CDR3 runs 13 residues. The V and J ends lost 8 bases and 11 bases, in that order; junction bases with no gene match: 11. Germline V gene sequence: CDR1 MGHDK, CDR2 SYGVNS. The DNA of the CDR3 is TGTGCCAGCTCGGGACTAGCGAACAATGAGCAGTACTTC. Protein: CASSGLANNEQYF.

The CDR3 region is CASTLVLMNTEAFF. CDR3 in DNA: TGTGCCAGCACCCTAGTACTGATGAACACTGAAGCTTTCTTT. The chain has TRBV9 and TRBJ1-1, with D hard to call. The V end was cut by 6 bases, the J end by 0 bases, with 12 bases between. The CDR3 consists of 14 residues. In germline, CDR1 is SGDLS, CDR2 YYNGEE.

This clonotype was detected a few times. The V call is TRBV6-1, the J call TRBJ1-2, with D perhaps matching TRBD1 (5 bases). Trimming took off 8 bases at V and 8 bases at J, with 15 bases between the two ends. The germline CDR1 and CDR2 sequences are MNHNS and SASEGT. The CDR3 has 12 residues. CDR3 region: CASWGRGSGYTF. The CDR3 bases are TGTGCCAGCTGGGGAAGGGGCAGCGGCTACACCTTC.

A few counts support this clonotype. V and J are TRBV29-1 and TRBJ2-1; tentatively, D is TRBD1 or TRBD2 (6 bases each). CDR1 and CDR2 from the germline V gene are SQVTM and ANQGSEA. CDR3 length: 13 residues. Trimming cost V 3 bases and J 8 bases, with 14 bases left between them. The DNA of the CDR3 is TGCAGCGTTGACCCCGTCGGGGGCGATGAGCAGTTCTTC. This sequence encodes CSVDPVGGDEQFF.

The chain carries TRBV29-1 and TRBJ2-5, with D perhaps matching TRBD2 (7 bases). The V gene lost 4 bases and the J gene lost 5 bases, with 14 bases spanning the gap. Looked up from germline, CDR1 is SQVTM and CDR2 is ANQGSEA. The CDR3 length is 13 residues. For the CDR3, the DNA is TGCAGCGTTGCCGCCGGGGGGCTGGAGACCCAGTACTTC. Its translation: CSVAAGGLETQYF.

V is TRBV2 and J is TRBJ1-5; D is undetermined. Trimming left V 8 bases short and J 0 bases short, with 8 bases between. CDR1 is SNHLY, CDR2 FYNNEI, per germline. CDR3 size: 13 residues. CDR3 in amino acids: CASQRYSNQPQHF. The CDR3 coding sequence is TGTGCCAGCCAGCGTTATAGCAATCAGCCCCAGCATTTT. The full variable domain, completed using reference TRBV2 and TRBJ1-5, is EPEVTQTPSHQVTQMGQEVILRCVPISNHLYFYWYRQILGQKVEFLVSFYNNEISEKSEIFDDQFSVERPDGSNFTLKIRSTKLEDSAMYFCASQRYSNQPQHFGDGTRLSIL.

The chain couples TRBV7-3 to TRBJ2-1, with 10 bases that match TRBD1. The germline V gene encodes CDR1 SGHTA and CDR2 FQGTGA. The V and J ends lost 8 bases and 8 bases, in that order; junction bases with no gene match: 6. This CDR3 is 13 amino acids long. In DNA, the CDR3 is TGTGCCAGCCGACAGGGGGCTTGGGATGAGCAGTTCTTC. It specifies CASRQGAWDEQFF.

This clonotype was found a few times. The chain employs TRBV6-6 and TRBJ2-1; perhaps TRBD2 as D (6 bases). The V end was cut by 3 bases, the J end by 7 bases, with 10 bases between. The germline CDR1 and CDR2 sequences are MNHNY and SVGAGI (reference sequence). This CDR3 region has 13 residues. CDR3 sequence reads: CASSYSRGNEQFF. The CDR3 DNA reads as TGTGCCAGCAGTTATTCCCGGGGGAATGAGCAGTTCTTC.

This chain connects TRBV4-3 to TRBJ2-3, with 7 bases aligning to TRBD2. The CDR3 is made up of 15 amino acids. Germline-derived CDR1 and CDR2 are LGHNA and YSLEER. Trimming took 1 base from V and 4 from J; bases not matched to a gene: 5. CDR3 nucleotide sequence: TGCGCCAGCAGCCAAGCGGGGAGGGCGGCAGATACGCAGTATTTT. This gives the protein CASSQAGRAADTQYF.

This clonotype was seen only a few times. This chain links TRBV5-6 with TRBJ1-2; D possibly corresponds to TRBD1 (5 bases). This CDR3 has 14 residues. Germline CDR1 is SGHDT and CDR2 is YYEEEE. V was clipped by 0 bases and J by 5 bases, with 11 bases between them. CDR3 loop: CASSLAPTEYGYTF. The CDR3 DNA reads TGTGCCAGCAGCTTGGCCCCGACAGAATATGGCTACACCTTC.

The chain employs TRBV24-1 and TRBJ2-1; TRBD2 matches at 8 bases. CDR1 and CDR2 from the germline V gene are KGHDR and SFDVKD. The CDR3 length is 16 residues. The V segment lost 3 bases and the J segment 6 bases; nucleotides outside the gene matches: 9. The CDR3 region has the DNA TGTGCCACCAGTGATCCCAGCGGGAGAGGGGGCAATGAGCAGTTCTTC. This translates into CATSDPSGRGGNEQFF.

CDR3 sequence reads: CASSQLDREEDEQYF. The CDR3 nucleotides read TGCGCCAGCAGCCAACTGGACAGGGAAGAAGACGAGCAGTACTTC. V gene TRBV4-1 combines with J gene TRBJ2-7; 8 bases line up with TRBD1. V shed 2 bases, J shed 5 bases, and the junction held 8 bases outside the gene matches. This CDR3 spans 15 amino acids. Germline CDR1 reads MGHRA; CDR2 reads YSYEKL.

CDR3 coding DNA: TGCAGTTCCAAGAAAACGGGTAACTATGGCTACACCTTC. This encodes CSSKKTGNYGYTF. J is TRBJ1-2 and V is TRBV20-1, with D unresolved. The CDR3 length is 13 residues. Trimming left V 8 bases short and J 1 base short, with 14 bases between. Germline values: CDR1 DFQATT, CDR2 SNEGSKA (reference sequence).

V gene TRBV10-3 combines with J gene TRBJ1-2; D is unclear. Germline lookup yields CDR1 ENHRY and CDR2 SYGVKD. V was trimmed by 3 bases and J by 8 bases, leaving 4 bases between them. The CDR3 has 10 amino acids. The CDR3 DNA reads as TGTGCCATCAGTGATGGGGGCTACACCTTC. Its protein is CAISDGGYTF.

V is TRBV7-2 and J is TRBJ1-6, with D unclear. The CDR3 covers 15 residues. V was shortened by 1 base and J by 5 bases, with 9 bases between the two germline ends. Germline V CDR1 and CDR2: SGHTA, FQGNSA. CDR3 DNA: TGTGCCAGCAGCTTAGGGTCGGCAGATAATTCACCCCTCCACTTT. Translated, it gives CASSLGSADNSPLHF.

The V call is TRBV5-1, the J call TRBJ2-7; TRBD1 aligns across 7 bases. CDR1 SGHRS and CDR2 YFSETQ come from the germline V gene. With V trimmed by 0 bases and J by 3 bases, 12 bases remained unmatched. The CDR3 has 17 residues. The CDR3 spells CASSLGGWGQKNYEQYF. As DNA, the CDR3 is TGCGCCAGCAGCTTGGGCGGTTGGGGACAGAAAAACTACGAGCAGTACTTC.

As to this clonotype: The germline gene is not matched at one end of the junction; a read error may be the cause. The CDR3 sequence: CASSLGTISNRPQHF. CDR3 nucleotide sequence: TGTGCCAGCAGCTTAGGGACAATTAGCAATCGGCCCCAGCATTTT. The J gene is TRBJ1-5, the V gene TRBV7-2, with a possible D match to TRBD1 (5 bases). The CDR3 is 15 residues long. Germline CDR1 is SGHTA and CDR2 is FQGNSA.

J is TRBJ1-1 and V is TRBV29-1, with 7 bases that match TRBD1. The V gene's germline CDR1 is SQVTM and CDR2 ANQGSEA. This CDR3 is 12 amino acids long. After removal of 3 bases from V and 6 bases from J, the junction contained 4 bases not matched to a gene. The DNA of the CDR3 is TGCAGCGTTGAGGAAGGGGGCCCTGAAGCTTTCTTT. It encodes CSVEEGGPEAFF.